These 14 T cell receptor beta chains were all obtained from the same sample, sequenced in a study of blood T cell repertoires in COVID-19. The data were produced by immunoSEQ multiplex PCR, yet TCRdb's version contains in-frame clones alone and is incomplete. The sample comprises 150,000 to 200,000 clones, 88% of which are singletons, and 2% to 2.5% rests with the top ten. The specimen sequenced was peripheral blood. Every receptor here comes from a man in his 70s with active or convalescent COVID-19.

The chain combines TRBV27 with TRBJ2-5; 14 positions match TRBD2. Germline V CDR1 and CDR2: MNHEY, SMNVEV (reference sequence). The CDR3 covers 16 residues. J was trimmed by 7 bases and V by 5 bases; bases with no gene match: 9. The CDR3 nucleotides are TGTGCCAGCAGTCCCCCGACTAGCGGGGGGGCCGGGACCCAGTACTTC. It specifies CASSPPTSGGAGTQYF.

The chain joins TRBV18 to TRBJ1-4; D unclear. Germline V gene lookup returns CDR1 KGHSH and CDR2 LQKENI. The CDR3 spans 13 residues. Trimming took off 4 bases at V and 6 bases at J, with 9 bases between the two ends. This CDR3 is CASSRSRDEKLFF. CDR3 bases: TGTGCCAGCTCACGTTCCCGGGATGAAAAACTGTTTTTT.

The rearrangement links TRBV28 to TRBJ2-7, with 11 bases fitting TRBD1. The CDR3 is 14 residues long. In germline, CDR1 is MDHEN, CDR2 SYDVKM. J lost 6 bases, V lost 6 bases, and 7 bases had no gene match. The CDR3 sequence is CASRTPGQGGEQYF. The CDR3 DNA follows: TGTGCCAGCAGAACTCCGGGACAGGGGGGCGAGCAGTACTTC.

The chain is built from TRBV4-1 and TRBJ2-7; 7 nucleotides line up with TRBD2. CDR1 and CDR2 from the germline V gene are MGHRA and YSYEKL. The CDR3 is 16 amino acids. The trim removed 0 bases at V and 6 bases at J, leaving 11 bases unmatched. The CDR3 nucleotides are TGCGCCAGCAGCCAAGATTTTACTAGCGAGACCTTCGAGCAGTACTTC. As protein: CASSQDFTSETFEQYF.

The V call is TRBV5-1, the J call TRBJ2-2, with 8 bases that match TRBD1. The germline V gene encodes CDR1 SGHRS and CDR2 YFSETQ. CDR3 size: 14 residues. The ends lost 4 bases at V and 6 bases at J; junction bases unmatched: 5. CDR3 sequence (DNA): TGCGCCAGCAGCATAGGGACAGGCCCCGGGGAGCTGTTTTTT. Amino acids: CASSIGTGPGELFF.

The V call is TRBV18, the J call TRBJ2-6; D possibly corresponds to TRBD1 (6 bases). V lost 3 bases and J lost 0, with 9 bases in between. The CDR3 has 16 amino acids. The germline CDR1 and CDR2 sequences are KGHSH and LQKENI. Written as DNA, the CDR3 is TGTGCCAGCTCACCGGGGACACACTCTGGGGCCAACGTCCTGACTTTC. It specifies CASSPGTHSGANVLTF. Full variable domain (outside the CDR3, taken from reference TRBV18 and TRBJ2-6): NAGVMQNPRHLVRRRGQEARLRCSPMKGHSHVYWYRQLPEEGLKFMVYLQKENIIDESGMPKERFSAEFPKEGPSILRIQQVVRGDSAAYFCASSPGTHSGANVLTFGAGSRLTVL.

The chain is built from TRBV19 and TRBJ2-3; the D gene is possibly TRBD1 (6 bases). V was trimmed by 6 bases and J by 1 base, leaving 14 bases between them. The length of the CDR3 is 15 residues. Per the germline V gene, CDR1 is LNHDA and CDR2 is SQIVND (reference sequence). The CDR3 nucleotides are TGTGCCAGTAGCCCCAACAGGGCGGGCACAGATACGCAGTATTTT. This translates into CASSPNRAGTDTQYF.

This chain connects TRBV6-2 or TRBV6-3 to TRBJ2-1; 12 nucleotides match TRBD2. The germline V gene encodes CDR1 MNHEY and CDR2 SVGEGT. The ends lost 5 bases at V and 0 bases at J; junction bases unmatched: 5. The CDR3 length is 17 residues. The CDR3 protein is CASSPPGLAGSYNEQFF. The CDR3 DNA reads as TGTGCCAGCAGTCCCCCGGGACTAGCGGGCTCCTACAATGAGCAGTTCTTC.

The chain recombines TRBV30 with TRBJ2-1, with 7 nucleotides matching TRBD1. J lost 4 bases, V lost 1 base, and 4 bases had no gene match. The CDR3 extends over 14 amino acids. Germline CDR1 and CDR2: GTSNPN and SVGIG (reference sequence). The CDR3 coding sequence is TGTGCCTGGAGTGGGGCAGGGGGTTACAATGAGCAGTTCTTC. Translated, it gives CAWSGAGGYNEQFF.

The chain employs TRBV21-1 and TRBJ2-7; the D segment call TRBD2 is taken from the table without a DNA check. TRBV21-1 is given as a pseudogene. The CDR3 contains 16 residues. CDR3 loop: CASSTTPGTIRYEQYF. CDR3 in DNA: TGTGCCAGCAGCACCACCCCCGGGACTATCCGTTACGAGCAGTACTTC.

The CDR3 sequence: CASSSPAGTSRNQETQYF. In nucleotides, the CDR3 is TGTGCCAGCAGCTCCCCCGCGGGGACTAGCCGAAACCAAGAGACCCAGTACTTC. The chain carries TRBV7-2 and TRBJ2-5; 9 bases match TRBD2. Trimming removed 4 bases from V and 0 bases from J; junction bases left unmatched: 12. The germline CDR1 and CDR2 sequences are SGHTA and FQGNSA. The CDR3 consists of 18 residues.

This clone appeared once. V is TRBV28 and J is TRBJ2-1; 7 bases match TRBD1. V lost 9 bases, J lost 7 bases, and 12 bases stayed unmatched. CDR1 and CDR2 from the germline V gene are MDHEN and SYDVKM. CDR3 length: 14 residues. CDR3 DNA sequence: TGTGCCAGTCAAGACAGGGCCCGGTGGAATGAGCAGTTCTTC. Amino acid sequence: CASQDRARWNEQFF. The entire variable domain, with the rest obtained from reference TRBV28 and TRBJ2-1, is as follows: DVKVTQSSRYLVKRTGEKVFLECVQDMDHENMFWYRQDPGLGLRLIYFSYDVKMKEKGDIPEGYSVSREKKERFSLILESASTNQTSMYLCASQDRARWNEQFFGPGTRLTVL.

The rearrangement uses TRBV29-1 and TRBJ2-1; 9 bases align to TRBD2. V was clipped by 2 bases and J by 3 bases; unmatched bases: 8. The CDR3 sequence is 16 residues long. The germline gives CDR1 SQVTM, CDR2 ANQGSEA. In DNA form, the CDR3 reads TGCAGCGTTGAACCCATAGCGGGAGCGGGCTACAATGAGCAGTTCTTC. Translation gives CSVEPIAGAGYNEQFF.

This chain connects TRBV7-9 to TRBJ2-5, with 8 bases aligning to TRBD1. Unmatched junction bases numbered 3, after V lost 10 bases and J lost 5 bases. The CDR3 is made up of 11 amino acids. Germline V gene data show CDR1 as SEHNR and CDR2 as FQNEAQ (reference sequence). For the CDR3, the DNA is TGTGCCACCGCAGGGGGCGAGACCCAGTACTTC. The encoded protein is CATAGGETQYF.